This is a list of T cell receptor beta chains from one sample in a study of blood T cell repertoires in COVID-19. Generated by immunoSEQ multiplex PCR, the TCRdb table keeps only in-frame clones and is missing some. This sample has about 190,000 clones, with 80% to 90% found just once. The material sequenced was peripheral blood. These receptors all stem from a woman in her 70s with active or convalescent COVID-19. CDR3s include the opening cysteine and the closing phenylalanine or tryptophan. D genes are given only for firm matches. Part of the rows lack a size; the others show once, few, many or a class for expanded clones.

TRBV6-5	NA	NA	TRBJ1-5	CASSYTREQPQHF	TGTGCCAGCAGTTACACCCGGGAACAGCCCCAGCATTTT
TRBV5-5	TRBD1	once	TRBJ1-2	CASSPGQAPYGYTF	TGTGCCAGCAGCCCGGGACAGGCCCCTTATGGCTACACCTTC
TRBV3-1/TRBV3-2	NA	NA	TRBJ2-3	CASLGRGRDTQYF	TGTGCCAGCTTGGGCAGGGGCCGAGATACGCAGTATTTT
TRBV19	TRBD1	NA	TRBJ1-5	CASSPTGGGQPQHF	TGTGCCAGTAGTCCGACAGGGGGCGGACAGCCCCAGCATTTT
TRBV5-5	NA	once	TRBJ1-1	CASSFTLYDTEAFF	TGTGCCAGCAGCTTTACTTTATACGACACTGAAGCTTTCTTT
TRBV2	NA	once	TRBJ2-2	CASSRLSQGPGELFF	TGTGCCAGCAGCCGCCTAAGCCAGGGTCCCGGGGAGCTGTTTTTT
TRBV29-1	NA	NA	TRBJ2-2	CSVVWAGPGELFF	TGCAGCGTTGTTTGGGCGGGTCCCGGGGAGCTGTTTTTT
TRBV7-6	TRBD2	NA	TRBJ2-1	CASSLAGTSGSNEQFF	TGTGCCAGCAGCTTAGCCGGGACTAGCGGTTCAAATGAGCAGTTCTTC
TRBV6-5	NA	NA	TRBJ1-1	CASKYGDTEAFF	TGTGCCAGCAAATACGGGGACACTGAAGCTTTCTTT
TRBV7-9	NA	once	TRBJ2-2	CASSYNPGELFF	TGTGCCAGCAGTTACAATCCCGGGGAGCTGTTTTTT
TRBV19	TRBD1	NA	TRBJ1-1	CASSMRGHTEAFF	TGTGCCAGTAGTATGAGGGGGCATACTGAAGCTTTCTTT
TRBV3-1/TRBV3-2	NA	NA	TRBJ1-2	CASSQVRGFGQNYGYTF	TGTGCCAGCAGCCAAGTACGGGGCTTCGGACAGAACTATGGCTACACCTTC
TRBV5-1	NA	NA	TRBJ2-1	CASSPSGGSSSYNEQFF	TGCGCCAGCAGCCCGTCGGGGGGCTCAAGCTCCTACAATGAGCAGTTCTTC
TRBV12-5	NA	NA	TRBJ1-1	CASGPSGGYTEAFF	TGTGCTAGTGGCCCGTCGGGGGGTTATACTGAAGCTTTCTTT
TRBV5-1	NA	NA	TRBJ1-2	CASSSSSGAVYGYTF	TGCGCCAGCAGCTCGTCCTCAGGCGCCGTTTATGGCTACACCTTC
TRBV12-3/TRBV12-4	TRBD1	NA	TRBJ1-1	CATLDRLATEAFF	TGTGCCACCCTGGACAGGTTGGCCACTGAAGCTTTCTTT
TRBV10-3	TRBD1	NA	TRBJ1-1	CAISESVGQGAGTEAFF	TGTGCCATCAGTGAGTCGGTGGGACAGGGGGCGGGGACTGAAGCTTTCTTT
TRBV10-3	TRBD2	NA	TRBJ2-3	CAIKAGGATDTQYF	TGTGCCATCAAGGCGGGAGGGGCCACAGATACGCAGTATTTT
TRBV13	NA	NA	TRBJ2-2	CASSPSTGGYSGELFF	TGTGCCAGCAGCCCATCCACCGGGGGATATAGCGGGGAGCTGTTTTTT
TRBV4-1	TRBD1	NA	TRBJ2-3	CASTLQGRGQDTQYF	TGCGCCAGCACCTTACAGGGCAGGGGGCAAGATACGCAGTATTTT
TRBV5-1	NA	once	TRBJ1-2	CASSLTDNYGYTF	TGCGCCAGCAGCTTGACAGATAACTATGGCTACACCTTC
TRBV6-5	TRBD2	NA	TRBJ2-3	CASGLSGTHTQYF	TGTGCCAGCGGCCTCAGCGGGACCCATACGCAGTATTTT
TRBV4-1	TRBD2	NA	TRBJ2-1	CASSQIHLAGSKFF	TGCGCCAGCAGCCAGATCCACTTAGCGGGATCCAAGTTCTTC
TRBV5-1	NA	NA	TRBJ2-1	CASSPQWGDYNEQFF	TGCGCCAGCAGCCCCCAGTGGGGGGACTACAATGAGCAGTTCTTC
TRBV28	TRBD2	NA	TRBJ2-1	CASSLRGLASSYNEQFF	TGTGCCAGCAGTTTACGAGGACTAGCTAGCTCCTACAATGAGCAGTTCTTC
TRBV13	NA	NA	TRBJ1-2	CASSLGTGYYGYTF	TGTGCCAGCAGCTTAGGAACAGGGTACTATGGCTACACCTTC
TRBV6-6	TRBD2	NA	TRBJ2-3	CASRLGLAAQVDTQYF	TGTGCCAGCAGGCTAGGACTAGCGGCACAGGTAGATACGCAGTATTTT
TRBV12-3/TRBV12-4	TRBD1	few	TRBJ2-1	CASSRGQGARIF	TGTGCCAGCAGCAGGGGACAGGGGGCGCGGATCTTC
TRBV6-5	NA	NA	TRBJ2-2	CASSYRGGRSGELFF	TGTGCCAGCAGTTATCGGGGTGGGCGATCCGGGGAGCTGTTTTTT
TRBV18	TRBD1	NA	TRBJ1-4	CASSPRDRATNEKLFF	TGTGCCAGCTCACCACGGGACAGAGCAACTAATGAAAAACTGTTTTTT
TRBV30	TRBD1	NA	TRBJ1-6	CAWSTRRTGDNSPLHF	TGTGCCTGGAGCACCCGTCGGACAGGAGATAATTCACCCCTCCACTTT
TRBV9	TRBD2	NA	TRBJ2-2	CASKAGGNTGELFF	TGTGCCAGCAAAGCGGGAGGGAACACCGGGGAGCTGTTTTTT
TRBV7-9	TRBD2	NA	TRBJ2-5	CASSRLAGLGYQETQYF	TGTGCCAGCAGCCGACTAGCGGGATTGGGGTACCAAGAGACCCAGTACTTC
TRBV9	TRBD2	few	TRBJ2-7	CASSVYSGTPDEQYF	TGTGCCAGCAGCGTATATAGCGGGACCCCCGACGAGCAGTACTTC
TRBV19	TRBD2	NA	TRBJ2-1	CASTTSGSSYNEQFF	TGTGCCAGTACAACCAGCGGGAGCTCCTACAATGAGCAGTTCTTC
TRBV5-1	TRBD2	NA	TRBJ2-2	CASSYQAGGSGELFF	TGCGCCAGCAGCTATCAAGCGGGAGGGTCCGGGGAGCTGTTTTTT
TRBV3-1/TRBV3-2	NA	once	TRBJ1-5	CASSQGWGGQPQHF	TGTGCCAGCAGCCAAGGCTGGGGGGGACAGCCCCAGCATTTT
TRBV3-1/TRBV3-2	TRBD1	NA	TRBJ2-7	CASSHDTGVSLYEQYF	TGTGCCAGCAGCCATGACACAGGGGTCTCCCTTTACGAGCAGTACTTC
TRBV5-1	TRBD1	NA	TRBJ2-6	CASSPRGPGTGRYSGANVLTF	TGCGCCAGCAGCCCCAGAGGACCCGGGACAGGCCGTTACTCTGGGGCCAACGTCCTGACTTTC
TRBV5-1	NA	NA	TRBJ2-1	CASSLAYGSNEQFF	TGCGCCAGCAGCTTGGCCTACGGGAGCAATGAGCAGTTCTTC
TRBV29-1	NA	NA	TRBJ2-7	CSAEGGAPSYEQYF	TGCAGCGCCGAAGGTGGAGCCCCCTCCTACGAGCAGTACTTC
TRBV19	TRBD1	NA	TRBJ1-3	CASTYRGRAGNTIYF	TGTGCCAGTACCTACAGGGGGAGAGCTGGAAACACCATATATTTT
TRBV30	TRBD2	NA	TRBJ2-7	CAPILKREGRGSYEQYF	TGTGCACCTATACTGAAGCGGGAGGGCCGGGGCTCCTACGAGCAGTACTTC